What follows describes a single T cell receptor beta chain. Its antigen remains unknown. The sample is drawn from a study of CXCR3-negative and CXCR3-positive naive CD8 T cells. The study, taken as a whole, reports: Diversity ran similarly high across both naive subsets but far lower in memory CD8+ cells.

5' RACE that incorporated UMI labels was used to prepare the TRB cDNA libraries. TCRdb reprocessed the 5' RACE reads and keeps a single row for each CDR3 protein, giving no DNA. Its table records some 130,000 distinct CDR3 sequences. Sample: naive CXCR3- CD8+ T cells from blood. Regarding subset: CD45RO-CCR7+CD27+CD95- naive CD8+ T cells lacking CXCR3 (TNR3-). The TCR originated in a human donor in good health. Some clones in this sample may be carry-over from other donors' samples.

CDR3 loop: CASSYLGNFPHSYEQYF. This rearrangement joins TRBV6-6 to TRBJ2-7; TCRdb reports TRBD2, a call that lacks DNA to check it against. Germline V gene sequence: CDR1 MNHNY, CDR2 SVGAGI (reference sequence). The CDR3 totals 17 residues.